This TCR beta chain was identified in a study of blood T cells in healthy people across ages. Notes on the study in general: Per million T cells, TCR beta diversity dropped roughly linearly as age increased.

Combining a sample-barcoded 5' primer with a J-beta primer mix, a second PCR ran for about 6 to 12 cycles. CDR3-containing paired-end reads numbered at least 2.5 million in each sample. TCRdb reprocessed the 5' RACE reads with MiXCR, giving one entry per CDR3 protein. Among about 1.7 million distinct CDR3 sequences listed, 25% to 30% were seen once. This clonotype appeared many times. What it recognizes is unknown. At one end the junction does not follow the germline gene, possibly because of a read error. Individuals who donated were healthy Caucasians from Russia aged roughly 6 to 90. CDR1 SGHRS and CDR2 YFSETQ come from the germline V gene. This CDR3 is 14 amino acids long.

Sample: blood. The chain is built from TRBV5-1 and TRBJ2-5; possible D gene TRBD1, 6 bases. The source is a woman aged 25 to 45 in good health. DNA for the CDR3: TGTGCCAGCAGCTCCGGGACATCACAAGAGACCCAGTACTTC. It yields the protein CASSSGTSQETQYF.